The T cell receptor beta chain under discussion was sequenced for a study of blood T cell repertoires in COVID-19. Per the germline V gene, CDR1 is MNHNY and CDR2 is SVGAGI (reference sequence). J was trimmed by 5 bases and V by 5 bases; bases with no gene match: 17. This CDR3 contains 17 residues. TCRdb's table, derived via immunoSEQ multiplex PCR, lists solely in-frame clones and lacks some. The sample carries 65,000 to 90,000 clones, 89% recorded once. The gene calls are TRBV6-6 and TRBJ1-2, with 7 bases lining up with TRBD1. Sequencing was performed on peripheral blood. This clonotype was obtained from a man older than 75 with acute or convalescent COVID-19. The CDR3 nucleotides are TGTGCCAGCAGTCGACGCCCCTGGACAGGAGGTGGATATGGCTACACCTTC. It yields the protein CASSRRPWTGGGYGYTF.